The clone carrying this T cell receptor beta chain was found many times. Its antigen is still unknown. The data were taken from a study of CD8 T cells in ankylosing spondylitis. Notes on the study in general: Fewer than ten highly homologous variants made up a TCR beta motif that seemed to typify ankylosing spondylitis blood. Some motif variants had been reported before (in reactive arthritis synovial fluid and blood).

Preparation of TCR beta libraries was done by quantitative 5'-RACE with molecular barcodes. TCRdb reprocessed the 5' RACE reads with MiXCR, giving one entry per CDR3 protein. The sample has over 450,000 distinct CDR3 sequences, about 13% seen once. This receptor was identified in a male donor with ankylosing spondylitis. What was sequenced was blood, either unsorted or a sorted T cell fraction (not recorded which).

CDR3 amino acids: CASSLNGGQGGTDTQYF. For the CDR3, the DNA is TGCGCCAGCAGCTTGAACGGCGGACAGGGGGGCACAGATACGCAGTATTTT. The chain is built from TRBV5-1 and TRBJ2-3; 10 nucleotides agree with TRBD1. Germline V gene lookup returns CDR1 SGHRS and CDR2 YFSETQ. The CDR3 is 17 residues long. The trim removed 1 base at V and 1 base at J, leaving 6 bases unmatched.